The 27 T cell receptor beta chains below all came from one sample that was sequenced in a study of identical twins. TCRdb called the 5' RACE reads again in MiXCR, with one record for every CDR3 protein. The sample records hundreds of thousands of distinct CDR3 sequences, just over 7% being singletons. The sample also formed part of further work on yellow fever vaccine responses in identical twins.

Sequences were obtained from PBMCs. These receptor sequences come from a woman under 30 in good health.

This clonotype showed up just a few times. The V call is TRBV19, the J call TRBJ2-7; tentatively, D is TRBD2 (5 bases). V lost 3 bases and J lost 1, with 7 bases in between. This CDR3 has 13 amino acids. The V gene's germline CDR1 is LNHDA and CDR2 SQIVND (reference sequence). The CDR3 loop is CASSMRVSYEQYF. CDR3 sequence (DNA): TGTGCCAGTAGTATGCGGGTATCCTACGAGCAGTACTTC.

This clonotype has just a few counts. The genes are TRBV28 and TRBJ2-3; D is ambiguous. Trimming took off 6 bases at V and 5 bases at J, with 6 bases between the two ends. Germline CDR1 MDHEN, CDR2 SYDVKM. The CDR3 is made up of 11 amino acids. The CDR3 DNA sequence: TGTGCCAGCAGCTCAAAAGATACGCAGTATTTT. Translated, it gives CASSSKDTQYF.

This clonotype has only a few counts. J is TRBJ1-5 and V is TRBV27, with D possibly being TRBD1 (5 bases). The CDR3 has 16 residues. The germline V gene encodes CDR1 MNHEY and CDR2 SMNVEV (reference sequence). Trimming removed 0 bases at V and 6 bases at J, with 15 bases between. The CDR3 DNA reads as TGTGCCAGCAGTTTATCAGCGGGGCTGGATAGTCAGCCCCAGCATTTT. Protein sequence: CASSLSAGLDSQPQHF.

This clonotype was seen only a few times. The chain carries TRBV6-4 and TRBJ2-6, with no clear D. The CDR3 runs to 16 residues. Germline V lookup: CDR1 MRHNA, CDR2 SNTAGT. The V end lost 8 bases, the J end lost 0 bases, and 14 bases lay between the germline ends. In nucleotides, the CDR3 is TGTGCCAGCGGTTATTATTCTGACTCTGGGGCCAACGTCCTGACTTTC. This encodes CASGYYSDSGANVLTF.

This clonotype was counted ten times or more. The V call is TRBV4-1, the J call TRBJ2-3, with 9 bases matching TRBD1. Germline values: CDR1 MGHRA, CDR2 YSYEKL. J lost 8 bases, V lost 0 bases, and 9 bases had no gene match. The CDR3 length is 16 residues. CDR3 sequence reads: CASSQDSGQGLATQYF. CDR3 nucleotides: TGCGCCAGCAGCCAAGATTCGGGACAGGGCTTGGCTACGCAGTATTTT.

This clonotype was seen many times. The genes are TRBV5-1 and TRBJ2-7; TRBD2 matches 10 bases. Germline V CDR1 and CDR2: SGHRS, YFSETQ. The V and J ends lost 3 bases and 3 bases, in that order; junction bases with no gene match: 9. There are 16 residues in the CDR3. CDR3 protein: CASSSSMGLASYEQYF. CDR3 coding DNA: TGCGCCAGCAGCTCCAGCATGGGACTAGCGAGCTACGAGCAGTACTTC. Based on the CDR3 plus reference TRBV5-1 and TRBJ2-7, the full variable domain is KAGVTQTPRYLIKTRGQQVTLSCSPISGHRSVSWYQQTPGQGLQFLFEYFSETQRNKGNFPGRFSGRQFSNSRSEMNVSTLELGDSALYLCASSSSMGLASYEQYFGPGTRLTVT.

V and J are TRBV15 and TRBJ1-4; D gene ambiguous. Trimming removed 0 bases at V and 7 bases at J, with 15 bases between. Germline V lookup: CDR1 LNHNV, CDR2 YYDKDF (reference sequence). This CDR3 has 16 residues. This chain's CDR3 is CATSRDMATGREKLFF. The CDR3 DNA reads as TGTGCCACCAGCAGAGATATGGCAACCGGGCGTGAAAAACTGTTTTTT.

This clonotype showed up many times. The CDR3 loop reads CASSVRTGGMDTQYF. CDR3 coding DNA: TGTGCCAGCAGTGTCCGGACAGGGGGAATGGATACGCAGTATTTT. The chain uses TRBV12-3 or TRBV12-4 and TRBJ2-3; 10 nucleotides agree with TRBD1. Trimming took 5 bases from V and 6 from J; bases not matched to a gene: 8. The CDR3 is 15 residues long.

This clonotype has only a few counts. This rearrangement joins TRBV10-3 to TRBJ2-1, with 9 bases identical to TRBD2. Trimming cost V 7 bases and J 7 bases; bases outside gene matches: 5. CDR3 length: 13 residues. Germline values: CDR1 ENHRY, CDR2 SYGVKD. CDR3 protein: CAITGLAENEQFF. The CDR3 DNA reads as TGTGCCATCACGGGACTAGCAGAGAATGAGCAGTTCTTC.

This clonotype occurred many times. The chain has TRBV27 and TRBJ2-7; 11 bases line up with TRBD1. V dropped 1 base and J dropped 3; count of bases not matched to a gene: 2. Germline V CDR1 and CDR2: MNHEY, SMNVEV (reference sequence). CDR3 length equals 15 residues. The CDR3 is CASSLFGTGGYEQYF. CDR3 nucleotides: TGTGCCAGCAGTTTATTCGGGACAGGGGGCTACGAGCAGTACTTC.

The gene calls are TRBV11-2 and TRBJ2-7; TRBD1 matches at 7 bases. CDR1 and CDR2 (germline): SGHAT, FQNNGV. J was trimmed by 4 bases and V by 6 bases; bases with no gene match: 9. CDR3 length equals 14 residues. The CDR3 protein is CASRGVTGFYEQYF. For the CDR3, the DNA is TGTGCCAGCAGGGGGGTGACAGGGTTTTACGAGCAGTACTTC.

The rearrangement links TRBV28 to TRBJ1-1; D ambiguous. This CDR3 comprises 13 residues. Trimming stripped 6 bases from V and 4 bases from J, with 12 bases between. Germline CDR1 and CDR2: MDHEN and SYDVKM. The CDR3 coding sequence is TGTGCCAGCAGGAATTTCGTTGGCACTGAAGCTTTCTTT. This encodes CASRNFVGTEAFF.

CDR3 nucleotide sequence: TGTGCCAGCAGCCAAGTTGCCGAAGGATTATCCTACGAGCAGTACTTC. Protein product: CASSQVAEGLSYEQYF. The chain joins TRBV4-2 to TRBJ2-7; no firm D call. The CDR3 covers 16 residues. V was trimmed by 1 base and J by 1 base, leaving 14 bases between them. CDR1 is LGHNA, CDR2 YNFKEQ, per germline.

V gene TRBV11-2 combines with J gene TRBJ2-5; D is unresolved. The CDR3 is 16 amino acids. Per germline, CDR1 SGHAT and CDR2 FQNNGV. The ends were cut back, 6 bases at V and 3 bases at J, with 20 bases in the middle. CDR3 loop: CASSSRPQEKEETQYF. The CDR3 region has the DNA TGTGCCAGCAGTTCAAGGCCCCAGGAGAAGGAAGAGACCCAGTACTTC. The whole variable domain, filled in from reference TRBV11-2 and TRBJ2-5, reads EAGVAQSPRYKIIEKRQSVAFWCNPISGHATLYWYQQILGQGPKLLIQFQNNGVVDDSQLPKDRFSAERLKGVDSTLKIQPAKLEDSAVYLCASSSRPQEKEETQYFGPGTRLLVL.

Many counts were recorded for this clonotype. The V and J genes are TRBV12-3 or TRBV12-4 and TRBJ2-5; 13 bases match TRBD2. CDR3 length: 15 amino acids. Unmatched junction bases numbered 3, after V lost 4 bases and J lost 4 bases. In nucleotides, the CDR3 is TGTGCCAGCAGTTCCCGGACTAGCGGGGGAGAGACCCAGTACTTC. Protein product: CASSSRTSGGETQYF.

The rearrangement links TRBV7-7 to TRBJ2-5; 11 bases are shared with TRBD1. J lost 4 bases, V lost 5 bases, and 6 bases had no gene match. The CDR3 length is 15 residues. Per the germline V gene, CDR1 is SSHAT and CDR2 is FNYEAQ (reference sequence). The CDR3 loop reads CASSPFGTGGETQYF. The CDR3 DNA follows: TGTGCCAGCAGCCCCTTCGGGACAGGGGGAGAGACCCAGTACTTC.

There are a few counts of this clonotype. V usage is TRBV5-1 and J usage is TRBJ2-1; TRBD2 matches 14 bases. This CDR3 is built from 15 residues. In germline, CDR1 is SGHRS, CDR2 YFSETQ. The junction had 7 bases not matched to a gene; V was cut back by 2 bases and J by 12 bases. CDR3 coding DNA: TGCGCCAGCAGCTTAGGACTAGCGGGAGGCCTTGTGCAGTTCTTC. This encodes CASSLGLAGGLVQFF.

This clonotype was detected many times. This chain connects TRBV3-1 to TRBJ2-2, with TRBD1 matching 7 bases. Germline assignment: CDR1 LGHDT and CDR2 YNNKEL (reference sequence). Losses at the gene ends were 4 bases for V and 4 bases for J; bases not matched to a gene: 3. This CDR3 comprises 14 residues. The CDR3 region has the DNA TGTGCCAGCAGCCTACAGGGGCGCACCGGGGAGCTGTTTTTT. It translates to CASSLQGRTGELFF.

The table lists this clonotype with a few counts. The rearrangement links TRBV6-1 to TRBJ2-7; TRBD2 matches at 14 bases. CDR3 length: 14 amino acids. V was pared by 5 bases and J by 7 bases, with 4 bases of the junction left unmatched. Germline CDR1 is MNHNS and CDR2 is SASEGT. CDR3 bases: TGTGCCAGCAGTCGACTAGCGGGAGGGCTTGAGCAGTACTTC. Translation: CASSRLAGGLEQYF.

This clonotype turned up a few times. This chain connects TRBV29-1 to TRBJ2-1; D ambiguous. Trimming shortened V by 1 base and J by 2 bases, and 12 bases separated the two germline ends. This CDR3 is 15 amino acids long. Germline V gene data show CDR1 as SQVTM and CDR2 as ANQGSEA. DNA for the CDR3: TGCAGCGTTGAAGGTACGGACGGTACCTACAATGAGCAGTTCTTC. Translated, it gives CSVEGTDGTYNEQFF.

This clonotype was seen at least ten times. The CDR3 bases are TGCGCCAGCAGCCTCGCGTTCCTTTCCGGGGAGCTGTTTTTT. Protein sequence: CASSLAFLSGELFF. The V call is TRBV4-1, the J call TRBJ2-2; D unresolved. This CDR3 has 14 residues. V was trimmed by 4 bases and J by 6 bases, leaving 12 bases between them. CDR1 and CDR2 (germline): MGHRA, YSYEKL.

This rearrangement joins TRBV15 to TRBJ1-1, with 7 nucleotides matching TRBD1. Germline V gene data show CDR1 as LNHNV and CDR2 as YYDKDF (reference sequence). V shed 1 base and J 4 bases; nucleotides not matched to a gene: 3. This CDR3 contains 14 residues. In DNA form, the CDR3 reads TGTGCCACCAGCAGAGGTCAGGGGGGCACTGAAGCTTTCTTT. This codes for CATSRGQGGTEAFF. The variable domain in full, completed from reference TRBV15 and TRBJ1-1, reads DAMVIQNPRYQVTQFGKPVTLSCSQTLNHNVMYWYQQKSSQAPKLLFHYYDKDFNNEADTPDNFQSRRPNTSFCFLDIRSPGLGDTAMYLCATSRGQGGTEAFFGQGTRLTVV.

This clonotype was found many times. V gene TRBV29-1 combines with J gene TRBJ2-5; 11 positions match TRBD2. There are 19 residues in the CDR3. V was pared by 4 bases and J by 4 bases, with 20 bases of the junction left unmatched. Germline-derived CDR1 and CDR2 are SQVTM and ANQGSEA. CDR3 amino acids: CSVVETTGLAASLGETQYF. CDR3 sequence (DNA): TGCAGCGTTGTAGAAACGACGGGACTAGCGGCATCCCTGGGAGAGACCCAGTACTTC.

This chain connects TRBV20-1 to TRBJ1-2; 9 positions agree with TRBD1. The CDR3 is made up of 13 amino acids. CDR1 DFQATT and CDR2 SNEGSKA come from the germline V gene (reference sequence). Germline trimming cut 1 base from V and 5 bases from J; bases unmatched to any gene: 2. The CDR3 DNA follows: TGCAGTGCTAGAGGTGGACAGGGGTATGGCTACACCTTC. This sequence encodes CSARGGQGYGYTF.

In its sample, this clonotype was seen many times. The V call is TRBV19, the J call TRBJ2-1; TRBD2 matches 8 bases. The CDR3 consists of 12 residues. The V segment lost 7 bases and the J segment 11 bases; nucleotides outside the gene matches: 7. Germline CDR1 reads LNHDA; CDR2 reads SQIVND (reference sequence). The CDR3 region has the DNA TGTGCCAGTAACGCGGGGGGCCGTAAGCAGTTCTTC. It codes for CASNAGGRKQFF.

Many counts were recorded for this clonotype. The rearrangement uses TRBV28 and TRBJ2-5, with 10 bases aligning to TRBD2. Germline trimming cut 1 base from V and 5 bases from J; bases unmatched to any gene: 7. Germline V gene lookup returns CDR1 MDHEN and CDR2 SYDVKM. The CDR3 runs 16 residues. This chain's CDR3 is CASSLFLAGAVETQYF. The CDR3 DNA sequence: TGTGCCAGCAGTTTATTCCTAGCGGGAGCGGTGGAGACCCAGTACTTC.

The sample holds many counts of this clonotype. The CDR3 DNA follows: TGTGCCAGCCATAGCGGAACCGTAACCTACGAGCAGTACTTC. Its translation: CASHSGTVTYEQYF. The chain carries TRBV28 and TRBJ2-7, with TRBD2 as a possible D gene (6 bases). The germline CDR1 and CDR2 sequences are MDHEN and SYDVKM. Trimming removed 8 bases at V and 2 bases at J, with 16 bases between. The CDR3 length is 14 residues.